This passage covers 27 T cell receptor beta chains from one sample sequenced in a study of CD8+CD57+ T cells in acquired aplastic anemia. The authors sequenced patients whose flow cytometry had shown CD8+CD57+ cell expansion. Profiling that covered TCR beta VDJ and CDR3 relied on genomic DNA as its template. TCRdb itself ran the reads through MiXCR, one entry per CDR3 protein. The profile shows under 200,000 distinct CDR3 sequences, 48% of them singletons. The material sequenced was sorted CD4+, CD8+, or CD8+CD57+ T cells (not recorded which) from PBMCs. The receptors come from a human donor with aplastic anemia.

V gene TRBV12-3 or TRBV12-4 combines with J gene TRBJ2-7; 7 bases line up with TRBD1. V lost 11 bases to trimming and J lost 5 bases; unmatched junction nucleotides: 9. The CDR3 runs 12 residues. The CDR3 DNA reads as TGTGCCTCAATGACAGGGAGCCACGAGCAGTACTTC. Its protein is CASMTGSHEQYF.

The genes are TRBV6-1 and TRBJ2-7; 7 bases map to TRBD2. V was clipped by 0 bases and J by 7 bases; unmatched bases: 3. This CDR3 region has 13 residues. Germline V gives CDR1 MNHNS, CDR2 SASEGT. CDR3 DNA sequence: TGTGCCAGCAGTGAAGCCGGGGGGTGGGAGCAGTACTTC. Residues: CASSEAGGWEQYF.

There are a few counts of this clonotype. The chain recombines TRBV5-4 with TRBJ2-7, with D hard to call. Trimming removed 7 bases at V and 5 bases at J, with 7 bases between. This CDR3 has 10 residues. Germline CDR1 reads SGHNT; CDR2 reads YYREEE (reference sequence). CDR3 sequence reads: CASGSDEQYF. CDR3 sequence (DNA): TGTGCCAGCGGAAGCGACGAGCAGTACTTC.

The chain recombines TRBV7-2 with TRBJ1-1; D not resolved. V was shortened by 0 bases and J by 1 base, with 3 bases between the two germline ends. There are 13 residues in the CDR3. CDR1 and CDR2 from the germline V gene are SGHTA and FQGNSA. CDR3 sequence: CASSLAPNTEAFF. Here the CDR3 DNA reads TGTGCCAGCAGCTTAGCTCCGAACACTGAAGCTTTCTTT.

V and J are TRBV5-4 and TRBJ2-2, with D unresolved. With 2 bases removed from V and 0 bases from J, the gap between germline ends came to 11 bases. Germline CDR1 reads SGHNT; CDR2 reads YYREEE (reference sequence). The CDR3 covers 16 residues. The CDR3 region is CASSFPPRSNTGELFF. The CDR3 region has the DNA TGTGCCAGCAGCTTTCCCCCAAGGTCGAACACCGGGGAGCTGTTTTTT.

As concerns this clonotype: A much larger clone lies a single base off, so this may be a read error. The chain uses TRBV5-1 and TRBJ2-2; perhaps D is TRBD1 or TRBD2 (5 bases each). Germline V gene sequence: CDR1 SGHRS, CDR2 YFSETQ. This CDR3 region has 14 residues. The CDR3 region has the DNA TGCGCCAACAGCTTGGGACCTAACACCGGGGAGCTGTTTTTT. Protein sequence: CANSLGPNTGELFF.

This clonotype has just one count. The CDR3 region is CATSRPLAGVDTQYF. Written as DNA, the CDR3 is TGTGCCACCAGCAGACCGCTAGCGGGGGTAGATACGCAGTATTTT. The J gene is TRBJ2-3, the V gene TRBV15, with 10 bases matching TRBD2. The germline V gene has CDR1 LNHNV and CDR2 YYDKDF (reference sequence). CDR3 length equals 15 residues. After removal of 2 bases from V and 5 bases from J, the junction contained 4 bases not matched to a gene.

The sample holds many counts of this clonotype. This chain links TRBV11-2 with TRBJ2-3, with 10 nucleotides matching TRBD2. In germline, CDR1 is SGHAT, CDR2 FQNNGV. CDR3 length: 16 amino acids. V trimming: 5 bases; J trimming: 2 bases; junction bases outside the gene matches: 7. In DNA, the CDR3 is TGTGCCAGCAGCCATTCTAGCGGGGGATACACAGATACGCAGTATTTT. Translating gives CASSHSSGGYTDTQYF.

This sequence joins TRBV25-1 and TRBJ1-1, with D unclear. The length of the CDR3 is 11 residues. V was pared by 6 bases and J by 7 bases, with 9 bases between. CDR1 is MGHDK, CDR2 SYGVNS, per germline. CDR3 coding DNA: TGTGCCAGCAGGGAGGGAATTGAAGCTTTCTTT. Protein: CASREGIEAFF.

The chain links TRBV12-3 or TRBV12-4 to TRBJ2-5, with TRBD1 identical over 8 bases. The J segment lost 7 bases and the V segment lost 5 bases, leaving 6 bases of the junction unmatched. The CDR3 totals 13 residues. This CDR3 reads CASSGQGIGTQYF. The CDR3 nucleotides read TGTGCCAGCAGTGGACAGGGAATCGGGACCCAGTACTTC.

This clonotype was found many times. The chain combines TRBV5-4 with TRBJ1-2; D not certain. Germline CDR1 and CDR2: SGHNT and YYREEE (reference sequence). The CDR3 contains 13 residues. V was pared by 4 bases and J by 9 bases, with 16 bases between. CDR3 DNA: TGTGCCAGCAGCACCGCGGACGGTTCTAGCTACACCTTC. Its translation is CASSTADGSSYTF.

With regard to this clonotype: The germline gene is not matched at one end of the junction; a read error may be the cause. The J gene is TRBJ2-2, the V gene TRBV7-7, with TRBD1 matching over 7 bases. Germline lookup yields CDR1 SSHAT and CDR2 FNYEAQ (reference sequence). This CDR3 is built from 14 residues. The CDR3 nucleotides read TGTGCTAGCACCACTCAGGGGGTTGGCGGGGAGCTGTTTTTT. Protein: CASTTQGVGGELFF.

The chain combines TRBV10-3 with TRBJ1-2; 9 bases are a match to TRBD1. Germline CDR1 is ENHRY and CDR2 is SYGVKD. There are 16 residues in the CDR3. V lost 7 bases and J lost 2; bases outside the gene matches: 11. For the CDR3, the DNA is TGTGCCATCACTTCCGGGACAGGGAACCTCAACTATGGCTACACCTTC. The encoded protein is CAITSGTGNLNYGYTF.

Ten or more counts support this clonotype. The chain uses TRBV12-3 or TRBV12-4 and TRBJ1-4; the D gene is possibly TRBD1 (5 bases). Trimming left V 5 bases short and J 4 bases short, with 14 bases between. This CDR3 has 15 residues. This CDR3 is CASSTGTDYNEKLFF. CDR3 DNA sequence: TGTGCCAGCAGTACGGGGACGGACTATAATGAAAAACTGTTTTTT.

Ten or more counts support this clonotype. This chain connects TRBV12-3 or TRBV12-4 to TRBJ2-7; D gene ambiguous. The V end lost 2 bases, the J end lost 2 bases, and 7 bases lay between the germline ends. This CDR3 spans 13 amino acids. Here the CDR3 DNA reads TGTGCCAGCAGTTTACGGCCGGCCTACGAGCAGTACTTC. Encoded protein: CASSLRPAYEQYF.

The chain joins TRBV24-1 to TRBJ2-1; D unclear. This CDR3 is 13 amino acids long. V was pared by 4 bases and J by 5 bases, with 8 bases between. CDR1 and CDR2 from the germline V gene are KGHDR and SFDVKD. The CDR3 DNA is TGTGCCACCAGTGAACATGAGCACAATGAGCAGTTCTTC. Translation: CATSEHEHNEQFF.

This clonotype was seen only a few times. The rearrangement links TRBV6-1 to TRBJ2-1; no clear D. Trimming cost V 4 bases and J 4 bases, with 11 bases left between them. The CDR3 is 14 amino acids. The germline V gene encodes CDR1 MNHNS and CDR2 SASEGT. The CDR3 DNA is TGTGCCAGCAGTGTGAACGGCCCTTACAATGAGCAGTTCTTC. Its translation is CASSVNGPYNEQFF.

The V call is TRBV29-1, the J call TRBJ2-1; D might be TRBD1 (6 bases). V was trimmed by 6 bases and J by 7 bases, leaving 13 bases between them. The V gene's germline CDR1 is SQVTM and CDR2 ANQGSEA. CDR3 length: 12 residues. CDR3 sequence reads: CSVWKGGNEQFF. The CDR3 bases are TGCAGCGTGTGGAAAGGGGGAAATGAGCAGTTCTTC.

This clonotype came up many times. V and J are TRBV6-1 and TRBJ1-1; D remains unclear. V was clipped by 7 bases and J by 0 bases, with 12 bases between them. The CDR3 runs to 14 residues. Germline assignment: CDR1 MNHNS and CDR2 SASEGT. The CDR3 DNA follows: TGTGCCAGCATACCATCCCCAGTGAACACTGAAGCTTTCTTT. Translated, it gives CASIPSPVNTEAFF.

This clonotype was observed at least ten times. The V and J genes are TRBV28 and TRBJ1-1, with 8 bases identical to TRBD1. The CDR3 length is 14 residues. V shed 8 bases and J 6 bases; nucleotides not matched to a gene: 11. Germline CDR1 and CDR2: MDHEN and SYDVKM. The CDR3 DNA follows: TGTGCCAGCTACGGCCAGGGGGCGGTATCTGAAGCTTTCTTT. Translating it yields CASYGQGAVSEAFF.

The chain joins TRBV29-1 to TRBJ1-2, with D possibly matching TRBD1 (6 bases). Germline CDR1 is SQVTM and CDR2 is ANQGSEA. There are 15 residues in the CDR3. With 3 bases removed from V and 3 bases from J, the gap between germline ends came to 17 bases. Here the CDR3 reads CSVDRGGNDDYGYTF. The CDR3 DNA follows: TGCAGCGTTGACCGAGGGGGGAATGACGACTATGGCTACACCTTC.

CDR3 protein: CASSVTAVDNSPLHF. CDR3 nucleotides: TGTGCCAGCAGCGTTACCGCCGTAGATAATTCACCCCTCCACTTT. The rearrangement uses TRBV9 and TRBJ1-6, with D uncertain. Trimming took 2 bases from V and 5 from J, leaving 11 bases between them. The CDR3 contains 15 residues. The germline CDR1 and CDR2 sequences are SGDLS and YYNGEE.

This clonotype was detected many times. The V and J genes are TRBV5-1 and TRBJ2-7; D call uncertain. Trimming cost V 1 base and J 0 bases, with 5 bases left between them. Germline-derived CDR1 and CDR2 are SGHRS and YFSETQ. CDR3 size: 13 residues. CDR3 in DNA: TGCGCCAGCAGCTTGCAGGACTCCTACGAGCAGTACTTC. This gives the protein CASSLQDSYEQYF.

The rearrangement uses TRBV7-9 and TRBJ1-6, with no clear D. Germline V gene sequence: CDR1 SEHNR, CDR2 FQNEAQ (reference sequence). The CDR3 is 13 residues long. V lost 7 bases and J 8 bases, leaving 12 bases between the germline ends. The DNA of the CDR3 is TGTGCCAGCACCAGAGGCGGGGATTCACCCCTCCACTTT. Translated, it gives CASTRGGDSPLHF.

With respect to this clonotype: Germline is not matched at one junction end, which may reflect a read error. The CDR3 DNA is TGTGCCGGCAGAGGACAGCAATATGTCTACACCTTC. Translated: CAGRGQQYVYTF. The J gene is TRBJ1-2, the V gene TRBV2; perhaps TRBD1 as D (6 bases). Germline V gives CDR1 SNHLY, CDR2 FYNNEI. The CDR3 loop spans 12 amino acids.

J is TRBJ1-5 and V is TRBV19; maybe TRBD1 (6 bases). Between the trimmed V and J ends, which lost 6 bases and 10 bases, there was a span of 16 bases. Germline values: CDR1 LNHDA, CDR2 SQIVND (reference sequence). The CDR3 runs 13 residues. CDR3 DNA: TGTGCCAGTAGAGAAACAGGGCCTCACCCCCAGCATTTT. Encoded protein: CASRETGPHPQHF. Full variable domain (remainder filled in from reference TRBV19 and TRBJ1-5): DGGITQSPKYLFRKEGQNVTLSCEQNLNHDAMYWYRQDPGQGLRLIYYSQIVNDFQKGDIAEGYSVSREKKESFPLTVTSAQKNPTAFYLCASRETGPHPQHFGDGTRLSIL.

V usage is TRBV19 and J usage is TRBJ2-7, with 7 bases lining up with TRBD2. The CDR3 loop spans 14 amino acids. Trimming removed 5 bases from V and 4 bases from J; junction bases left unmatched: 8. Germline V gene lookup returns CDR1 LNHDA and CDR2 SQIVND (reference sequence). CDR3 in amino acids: CASSPKGTNYEQYF. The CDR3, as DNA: TGTGCCAGTAGTCCGAAGGGGACTAATTACGAGCAGTACTTC.